This T cell receptor beta chain was identified during a study of blood T cell repertoires in COVID-19. The CDR3 consists of 13 residues. The ends were cut back, 6 bases at V and 4 bases at J, with 12 bases in the middle. Germline loops: CDR1 SGHDN, CDR2 FVKESK. Clones were sequenced by immunoSEQ multiplex PCR, and TCRdb holds only the in-frame ones, with some missing. The sample consists of more than 200,000 clones, approximately 80% of them appearing once. This TCR was recovered from a man in his thirties or forties with acute COVID-19. J is TRBJ1-2 and V is TRBV14; a possible D gene is TRBD1 (5 bases). Input material: PBMCs or T cells enriched from blood (not recorded which). The CDR3 DNA sequence: TGTGCCAGCAGTCCAGGGCCCTTCTATGGCTACACCTTC. Encoded protein: CASSPGPFYGYTF. The full variable domain, with the rest looked up from reference TRBV14 and TRBJ1-2, is EAGVTQFPSHSVIEKGQTVTLRCDPISGHDNLYWYRRVMGKEIKFLLHFVKESKQDESGMPNNRFLAERTGGTYSTLKVQPAELEDSGVYFCASSPGPFYGYTFGSGTRLTVV.